This TCR beta chain was observed in a study of spatial heterogeneity in lung cancer. About the research overall: Among detected sequences, beta-chain ones consistently exceeded alpha-chain ones in number. General study results and limits: Detection of ubiquitous tumor TCRs in blood was higher at resection than follow-up.

TCRdb used MiXCR to reprocess the 5' RACE reads, holding one entry per CDR3 protein. Among about 29,000 distinct CDR3 sequences, more than 8% were seen once, and the ten largest hold roughly 40%. This clonotype was picked up many times. No antigen is known for it. Time point in this sample: sample taken at primary tumor resection. Whole RNA obtained from tumor, nontumor lung or frozen PBMC underwent sequencing without sorting. This clonotype originated in a female donor with early-stage non-small cell lung cancer. The sample consisted of PBMCs, taken at surgery.

CDR3 sequence: CASSHWTQNEKLFF. The CDR3 nucleotides are TGCGCCAGCAGTCACTGGACTCAAAATGAAAAACTGTTTTTT. J is TRBJ1-4 and V is TRBV10-2; D is uncertain. Germline V CDR1 and CDR2: WSHSY, SAAADI. The CDR3 runs 14 residues. The V end was cut by 5 bases, the J end by 5 bases, with 12 bases between.